Sequencing of this TCR beta chain was carried out in a study of blood T cell repertoires in COVID-19. Study background: Material from acute and convalescent COVID-19 was sourced from the United States, Italy and Spain. Sources were T cells, B-cell-depleted T cells, or PBMCs; the material itself was cDNA or gDNA.

This CDR3 has 17 amino acids. CDR1 is KGHSH, CDR2 LQKENI, per germline. V dropped 5 bases and J dropped 0 bases, with 17 bases sitting between them. Libraries were prepared by immunoSEQ multiplex PCR; TCRdb keeps only in-frame clonotypes and omits some of them. The sample carries fewer than 200,000 clones, almost 80% recorded once. Participants came from fewer than 25 US areas, aged roughly 18 to 95 years. Two negative PCRs, clearance, or symptom resolution were required of recovered Cohort 3 donors. The genes are TRBV18 and TRBJ2-1, with D perhaps TRBD2 (6 bases). This receptor was taken from a woman aged 50 to 60 who had recovered from COVID-19. Input material: PBMCs or T cells enriched from blood (not recorded which). CDR3 DNA: TGTGCCAGCTCAGTACTTAGCGGTACGAGCTCCTACAATGAGCAGTTCTTC. Encoded protein: CASSVLSGTSSYNEQFF.